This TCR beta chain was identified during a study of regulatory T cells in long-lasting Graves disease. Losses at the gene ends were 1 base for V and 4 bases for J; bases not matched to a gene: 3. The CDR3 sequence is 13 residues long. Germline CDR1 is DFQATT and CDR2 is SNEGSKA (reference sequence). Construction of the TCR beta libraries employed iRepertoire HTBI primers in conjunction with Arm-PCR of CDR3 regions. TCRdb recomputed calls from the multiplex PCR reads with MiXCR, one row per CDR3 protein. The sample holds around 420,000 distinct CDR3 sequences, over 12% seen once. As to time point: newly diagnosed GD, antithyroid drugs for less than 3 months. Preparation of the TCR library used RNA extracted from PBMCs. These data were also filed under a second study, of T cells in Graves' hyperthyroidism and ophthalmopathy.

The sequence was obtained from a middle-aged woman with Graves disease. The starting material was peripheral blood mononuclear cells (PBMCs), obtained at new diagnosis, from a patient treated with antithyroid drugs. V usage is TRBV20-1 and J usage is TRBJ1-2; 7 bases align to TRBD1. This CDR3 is CSARGGGVYGYTF. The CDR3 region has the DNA TGCAGTGCTAGAGGAGGGGGCGTCTATGGCTACACCTTC.